The 15 T cell receptor beta chains presented below share a single source sample, sequenced in a study of response to subunit inactivated influenza vaccine. MiXCR, applied by TCRdb to the RT-PCR reads, yields one record per CDR3 protein. The data show 300,000 to 350,000 distinct CDR3 sequences, 22% seen once. The input for sequencing was PBMCs from blood, taken less than 22 months after vaccination. The receptors here all came from a man between 45 and 75 years old who received an inactivated influenza vaccine.

In its sample, this clonotype was seen once. The rearrangement links TRBV10-3 to TRBJ1-1; no definite D call. Per the germline V gene, CDR1 is ENHRY and CDR2 is SYGVKD. This CDR3 region has 13 residues. Trimming cost V 6 bases and J 1 base, with 9 bases left between them. CDR3 nucleotide sequence: TGTGCCATCAGCGTAGTACAGAACACTGAAGCTTTCTTT. It codes for CAISVVQNTEAFF.

The chain has TRBV7-9 and TRBJ2-1, with D unclear. The CDR3 sequence is 11 residues long. With 5 bases removed from V and 5 bases from J, the gap between germline ends came to 4 bases. Germline V lookup: CDR1 SEHNR, CDR2 FQNEAQ (reference sequence). CDR3 residues: CASSGNNEQFF. The CDR3 nucleotides read TGTGCCAGCAGCGGGAACAATGAGCAGTTCTTC. Full variable domain (missing parts from reference TRBV7-9 and TRBJ2-1): DTGVSQNPRHKITKRGQNVTFRCDPISEHNRLYWYRQTLGQGPEFLTYFQNEAQLEKSRLLSDRFSAERPKGSFSTLEIQRTEQGDSAMYLCASSGNNEQFFGPGTRLTVL.

This clonotype appeared a few times. The genes are TRBV4-3 and TRBJ2-1, with 8 bases lining up with TRBD1. The trim removed 0 bases at V and 3 bases at J, leaving 10 bases unmatched. This CDR3 contains 18 residues. Looked up from germline, CDR1 is LGHNA and CDR2 is YSLEER. CDR3 nucleotide sequence: TGCGCCAGCAGCCAAGATCCCAGGGGGCGAGCGGGCTACAATGAGCAGTTCTTC. This encodes CASSQDPRGRAGYNEQFF.

The V call is TRBV7-3, the J call TRBJ2-1; TRBD1 matches 7 bases. Trimming at V came to 5 bases and at J to 10 bases, leaving 2 bases not matched to a gene. Germline V gene sequence: CDR1 SGHTA, CDR2 FQGTGA. The CDR3 length is 11 residues. As DNA, the CDR3 is TGTGCCAGCAGCCTGGGACAGGAGCAGTTCTTC. Amino acid sequence: CASSLGQEQFF. Based on the CDR3 plus reference TRBV7-3 and TRBJ2-1, the full variable domain is GAGVSQTPSNKVTEKGKYVELRCDPISGHTALYWYRQSLGQGPEFLIYFQGTGAADDSGLPNDRFFAVRPEGSVSTLKIQRTERGDSAVYLCASSLGQEQFFGPGTRLTVL.

This clonotype was seen more than once but under ten times. This chain connects TRBV20-1 to TRBJ2-3; 8 nucleotides match TRBD2. This CDR3 is 15 amino acids long. The germline V gene encodes CDR1 DFQATT and CDR2 SNEGSKA (reference sequence). Trimming cost V 5 bases and J 0 bases; bases outside gene matches: 7. CDR3 in amino acids: CSASSGSGSTDTQYF. The CDR3 nucleotides are TGCAGTGCTTCAAGCGGGAGCGGGAGCACAGATACGCAGTATTTT.

The chain employs TRBV5-1 and TRBJ1-1; 8 bases fit TRBD1. CDR3 size: 15 residues. Trimming removed 4 bases from V and 4 bases from J; junction bases left unmatched: 9. CDR1 SGHRS and CDR2 YFSETQ come from the germline V gene. The CDR3 reads CASSPMTGDGTEAFF. CDR3 in DNA: TGCGCCAGCAGCCCCATGACAGGGGATGGCACTGAAGCTTTCTTT. Full variable domain (remainder filled in from reference TRBV5-1 and TRBJ1-1): KAGVTQTPRYLIKTRGQQVTLSCSPISGHRSVSWYQQTPGQGLQFLFEYFSETQRNKGNFPGRFSGRQFSNSRSEMNVSTLELGDSALYLCASSPMTGDGTEAFFGQGTRLTVV.

The chain is built from TRBV12-3 or TRBV12-4 and TRBJ1-2, with D possibly TRBD1 on 5 matching bases. The CDR3 length is 15 residues. Trimming cost V 3 bases and J 4 bases, with 15 bases left between them. DNA of the CDR3: TGTGCCAGCAGTTTGGGGCAGGAGGTTCTCTATGGCTACACCTTC. Its protein is CASSLGQEVLYGYTF.

This clonotype showed up just a few times. This rearrangement joins TRBV4-1 to TRBJ1-1; 9 bases are a match to TRBD1. J lost 1 base, V lost 3 bases, and 3 bases had no gene match. The CDR3 has 15 residues. Germline V gives CDR1 MGHRA, CDR2 YSYEKL. The CDR3 region has the DNA TGCGCCAGCAGCCAGGGACAGGGAACGAACACTGAAGCTTTCTTT. Protein sequence: CASSQGQGTNTEAFF.

In its sample, this clonotype was seen a few times. V gene TRBV19 combines with J gene TRBJ1-2; tentative D call: TRBD1 (5 bases). This CDR3 has 13 amino acids. Looked up from germline, CDR1 is LNHDA and CDR2 is SQIVND (reference sequence). V lost 5 bases and J 7 bases, leaving 14 bases between the germline ends. The DNA for the CDR3 is TGTGCCAGTAGTCCGGGACCCACCGGTGGCTACACCTTC. Its protein is CASSPGPTGGYTF.

This sequence joins TRBV27 and TRBJ2-3; no definite D call. Trimming cost V 1 base and J 3 bases, with 8 bases left between them. In germline, CDR1 is MNHEY, CDR2 SMNVEV (reference sequence). CDR3 length: 14 residues. The CDR3 region is CASSLWPGTDTQYF. CDR3 nucleotides: TGTGCCAGCAGTTTATGGCCCGGAACAGATACGCAGTATTTT.

A few counts support this clonotype. V usage is TRBV7-8 and J usage is TRBJ2-7; D is unclear. Per the germline V gene, CDR1 is SGHVS and CDR2 is FQNEAQ. Trimming removed 0 bases at V and 5 bases at J, with 11 bases between. The CDR3 is 14 amino acids. DNA of the CDR3: TGTGCCAGCAGCTTAGCCACGAAGGGTCACGAGCAGTACTTC. Translation: CASSLATKGHEQYF.

This clonotype came up a few times. The V and J genes are TRBV28 and TRBJ2-1, with a weak D call TRBD2 (6 bases). V was shortened by 4 bases and J by 0 bases, with 10 bases between the two germline ends. This CDR3 spans 15 amino acids. CDR1 MDHEN and CDR2 SYDVKM come from the germline V gene. The CDR3 DNA is TGTGCCAGCAGTTATTACGGGAGCTCCTACAATGAGCAGTTCTTC. Translated, it gives CASSYYGSSYNEQFF.

The chain combines TRBV29-1 with TRBJ2-7; possible D gene TRBD2, 5 bases. Germline-derived CDR1 and CDR2 are SQVTM and ANQGSEA. The CDR3 spans 15 residues. The V end was cut by 0 bases, the J end by 3 bases, with 15 bases between. This chain's CDR3 is CSVEERARLSYEQYF. In DNA form, the CDR3 reads TGCAGCGTTGAAGAGCGGGCTCGTCTCAGCTACGAGCAGTACTTC.

This clonotype has ten or more counts. CDR3 in DNA: TGTGCCAGCAGCTTAGGGGTGAGGTTCACTGAAGCTTTCTTT. It is translated as CASSLGVRFTEAFF. The chain uses TRBV7-8 and TRBJ1-1, with unresolved D. Per germline, CDR1 SGHVS and CDR2 FQNEAQ. The CDR3 has 14 amino acids. Trimming cost V 1 base and J 4 bases, with 10 bases left between them.

J is TRBJ2-1 and V is TRBV5-1, with a possible D match to TRBD1 (7 bases). V lost 3 bases, J lost 9 bases, and 16 bases lay in between. Germline assignment: CDR1 SGHRS and CDR2 YFSETQ. The CDR3 has 14 residues. CDR3 coding DNA: TGCGCCAGCAGCTACAGCCGACAGGGAGGTGAGCAGTTCTTC. Translation: CASSYSRQGGEQFF.